The 11 T cell receptor beta chains presented below share a single source sample, sequenced in a study of T-cell reconstitution after alpha-beta-depleted transplantation in children. Unique molecular identifiers were used to barcode this TCRbeta library. Each CDR3 protein is one row after TCRdb ran MiXCR on the PCR reads. The sample has around 410,000 distinct CDR3 sequences; about a tenth are singletons. The input for sequencing was PBMCs from the stem cell graft donor, taken from the stem cell graft. Receptors were obtained from a human donor who donated a stem cell graft to a child with acute myeloid leukemia.

This clonotype was counted at least ten times. The genes are TRBV20-1 and TRBJ1-3; D is unresolved. The CDR3 has 14 amino acids. The germline V and J ends were trimmed by 0 bases and 0 bases, with 6 bases remaining between them. Germline V lookup: CDR1 DFQATT, CDR2 SNEGSKA (reference sequence). The chain's CDR3 is CSARESSSGNTIYF. The DNA for the CDR3 is TGCAGTGCTAGAGAGAGCAGCTCTGGAAACACCATATATTTT.

The rearrangement links TRBV20-1 to TRBJ2-3; D is uncertain. The CDR3 covers 11 residues. CDR1 DFQATT and CDR2 SNEGSKA come from the germline V gene (reference sequence). Trimming took off 6 bases at V and 6 bases at J, with 10 bases between the two ends. The CDR3, as DNA: TGCAGTGCCCCCACGATGGATACGCAGTATTTT. Translated, it gives CSAPTMDTQYF.

The CDR3 coding sequence is TGTGCCAGCAGCCGAGCCGGCGGACAGGGGTGGGAAGAGACCCAGTACTTC. This sequence encodes CASSRAGGQGWEETQYF. The J gene is TRBJ2-5, the V gene TRBV4-2; 9 bases match TRBD1. Germline-derived CDR1 and CDR2 are LGHNA and YNFKEQ. The CDR3 has 17 amino acids. Unmatched junction bases numbered 12, after V lost 4 bases and J lost 3 bases.

The chain employs TRBV3-1 and TRBJ2-7; 8 bases are a match to TRBD2. The trim removed 2 bases at V and 2 bases at J, leaving 5 bases unmatched. The V gene's germline CDR1 is LGHDT and CDR2 YNNKEL (reference sequence). The length of the CDR3 is 15 residues. CDR3 region: CASSQRLATPYEQYF. The CDR3, as DNA: TGTGCCAGCAGCCAAAGACTAGCGACCCCCTACGAGCAGTACTTC.

This clonotype was observed many times. This sequence joins TRBV7-2 and TRBJ2-5; D gene uncertain. V lost 0 bases, J lost 5 bases, and 7 bases lay in between. The germline CDR1 and CDR2 sequences are SGHTA and FQGNSA. CDR3 length equals 13 residues. CDR3 region: CASSLALLETQYF. CDR3 nucleotides: TGTGCCAGCAGCTTAGCTCTCTTGGAGACCCAGTACTTC.

This clonotype was counted at least ten times. CDR3 loop: CAIRAGQGAEGELFF. CDR3 nucleotides: TGTGCCATCAGAGCGGGACAGGGGGCCGAAGGGGAGCTGTTTTTT. This rearrangement joins TRBV10-3 to TRBJ2-2; 12 nucleotides agree with TRBD1. The CDR3 totals 15 residues. Per the germline V gene, CDR1 is ENHRY and CDR2 is SYGVKD. The trim removed 6 bases at V and 8 bases at J, leaving 7 bases unmatched.

This clonotype was seen repeatedly, ten times or more. The rearrangement links TRBV7-9 to TRBJ1-2; the D is unclear. The V and J ends lost 5 bases and 8 bases respectively, with 12 bases between them. Germline V gene data show CDR1 as SEHNR and CDR2 as FQNEAQ (reference sequence). This CDR3 is 12 amino acids long. This CDR3 reads CASSPQLGGYTF. The CDR3 DNA reads TGTGCCAGCAGCCCTCAATTGGGCGGCTACACCTTC. Full variable domain (missing parts from reference TRBV7-9 and TRBJ1-2): DTGVSQNPRHKITKRGQNVTFRCDPISEHNRLYWYRQTLGQGPEFLTYFQNEAQLEKSRLLSDRFSAERPKGSFSTLEIQRTEQGDSAMYLCASSPQLGGYTFGSGTRLTVV.

In this sample, this clonotype turned up a few times. The V call is TRBV20-1, the J call TRBJ2-4, with D hard to call. Deletions cut 3 bases from V and 0 bases from J, with 9 bases between. The CDR3 is 14 amino acids. Germline loops: CDR1 DFQATT, CDR2 SNEGSKA (reference sequence). The CDR3 sequence: CSASPYQAKNIQYF. In DNA, the CDR3 is TGCAGTGCTAGCCCCTACCAAGCCAAAAACATTCAGTACTTC.

This clonotype came up many times. V gene TRBV6-1 combines with J gene TRBJ1-2, with 7 bases fitting TRBD1. This CDR3 comprises 13 residues. In germline, CDR1 is MNHNS, CDR2 SASEGT. J was trimmed by 2 bases and V by 6 bases; bases with no gene match: 3. This chain's CDR3 is CASSPDRNYGYTF. The CDR3 DNA reads as TGTGCCAGCAGCCCGGACAGGAACTATGGCTACACCTTC.

This clonotype came up many times. The V and J genes are TRBV4-1 and TRBJ2-5; weak D call: TRBD1 (5 bases). V lost 4 bases and J lost 5, with 20 bases in between. The CDR3 runs 16 residues. CDR1 is MGHRA, CDR2 YSYEKL, per germline. The CDR3 nucleotides read TGCGCCAGCAGCCCAGCATTGGGCAGGGCGGACGAGACCCAGTACTTC. Translation gives CASSPALGRADETQYF.

The sample holds a few counts of this clonotype. The rearrangement joins TRBV6-5 to TRBJ2-5; TRBD2 matches 7 bases. CDR3 length: 18 amino acids. Germline V gene lookup returns CDR1 MNHEY and CDR2 SVGAGI. The junction had 15 bases not matched to a gene; V was cut back by 4 bases and J by 1 base. CDR3 nucleotides: TGTGCCAGCAGTTGGGGTGGCGGGAGTATGGGTAGCCAAGAGACCCAGTACTTC. It codes for CASSWGGGSMGSQETQYF.